The 30 T cell receptor beta chains below all came from one sample that was sequenced in a study of T cells in Graves' hyperthyroidism and ophthalmopathy. Amplification yielded TCR beta CDR3 regions, with RNA transcripts as the source. During a first-round RT-PCR of the TCR CDR3, the HTBI primer set was used. MiXCR was run by TCRdb on the multiplex PCR reads, yielding one entry per CDR3 protein. The data show around 390,000 distinct CDR3 sequences, roughly 15% seen once. The sequencing input was blood. The receptors come from a woman aged 25 to 39 with Graves' ophthalmopathy.

Comment on this clonotype: A much larger clone lies one base from this, so it may be a read error. The V and J genes are TRBV6-5 and TRBJ1-1; D not resolved. Trimming left V 2 bases short and J 4 bases short, with 11 bases between. Per the germline V gene, CDR1 is MNHEY and CDR2 is SVGAGI. There are 14 residues in the CDR3. The CDR3 bases are TGTGCCAGCAGTTACGATCGGATTTTCACTGAAGCTTTCTTT. This encodes CASSYDRIFTEAFF.

This clonotype showed up just a few times. The CDR3 nucleotides read TGTGCCAGCAGCTCAAGGCCCCGGACAGGGAGGGTGGGCACAGATACGCAGTATTTT. Amino acid sequence: CASSSRPRTGRVGTDTQYF. V gene TRBV7-3 combines with J gene TRBJ2-3; tentatively, D is TRBD1 (8 bases). CDR1 and CDR2 (germline): SGHTA, FQGTGA. This CDR3 contains 19 residues. V lost 4 bases to trimming and J lost 1 base, with 24 bases between them. Together with reference TRBV7-3 and TRBJ2-3, the CDR3 gives the full variable domain: GAGVSQTPSNKVTEKGKYVELRCDPISGHTALYWYRQSLGQGPEFLIYFQGTGAADDSGLPNDRFFAVRPEGSVSTLKIQRTERGDSAVYLCASSSRPRTGRVGTDTQYFGPGTRLTVL.

This clonotype was counted at least ten times. The rearrangement joins TRBV2 to TRBJ2-5; 7 positions agree with TRBD1. The V gene's germline CDR1 is SNHLY and CDR2 FYNNEI. With V trimmed by 5 bases and J by 13 bases, 10 bases remained unmatched. This CDR3 spans 12 amino acids. CDR3 sequence reads: CASSLRTGETYF. The CDR3 region has the DNA TGTGCCAGCAGTTTAAGGACAGGAGAAACGTACTTC.

The J gene is TRBJ2-3, the V gene TRBV12-3 or TRBV12-4; 12 bases line up with TRBD2. The V segment lost 10 bases and the J segment 0 bases; nucleotides outside the gene matches: 14. The length of the CDR3 is 18 residues. DNA of the CDR3: TGTGCCATACAGAGGGGACTAGCGGGCCCTACTAGCACAGATACGCAGTATTTT. Translated: CAIQRGLAGPTSTDTQYF.

The rearrangement joins TRBV12-3 or TRBV12-4 to TRBJ2-1; either TRBD1 or TRBD2 may supply D (7 bases each). This CDR3 region has 13 residues. V gave up 11 bases and J gave up 8 bases, with 19 bases separating them. CDR3 sequence reads: CALRGGPNDEQFF. The CDR3 coding sequence is TGTGCCCTCAGGGGGGGGCCAAACGATGAGCAGTTCTTC.

This clonotype appeared many times. The chain recombines TRBV12-3 or TRBV12-4 with TRBJ1-2; tentatively, D is TRBD1 (5 bases). Trimming cost V 7 bases and J 3 bases, with 18 bases left between them. CDR3 length: 15 amino acids. CDR3 coding DNA: TGTGCCAGCACCTCCCGGATGCAGGGCGACTATGGCTACACCTTC. It is translated as CASTSRMQGDYGYTF.

This clonotype was recorded many times. The chain carries TRBV20-1 and TRBJ2-3; D is unclear. The CDR3 consists of 10 residues. Between the trimmed V and J ends, which lost 3 bases and 5 bases, there was a span of 3 bases. Germline V gives CDR1 DFQATT, CDR2 SNEGSKA (reference sequence). CDR3 in DNA: TGCAGTGCTAGTGTAGATACGCAGTATTTT. It is translated as CSASVDTQYF.

This clonotype appeared a few times. The CDR3: CASTRRTSGGADTQYF. In nucleotides, the CDR3 is TGTGCCAGCACCCGCCGGACTAGCGGGGGGGCAGATACGCAGTATTTT. The V gene is TRBV27, the J gene TRBJ2-3; TRBD2 aligns across 15 bases. V lost 7 bases, J lost 4 bases, and 6 bases stayed unmatched. Germline V lookup: CDR1 MNHEY, CDR2 SMNVEV (reference sequence). This CDR3 has 16 residues.

The table lists this clonotype with many counts. The rearrangement joins TRBV2 to TRBJ2-7; 7 positions match TRBD1. This CDR3 region has 13 residues. The germline V gene has CDR1 SNHLY and CDR2 FYNNEI. V was pared by 6 bases and J by 5 bases, with 7 bases of the junction left unmatched. The CDR3 reads CASRPGQVHEQYF. In DNA, the CDR3 is TGTGCCAGCAGACCTGGACAGGTCCACGAGCAGTACTTC.

This clonotype was observed at least ten times. This chain joins TRBV12-3 or TRBV12-4 and TRBJ2-2; 7 nucleotides match TRBD2. V shed 10 bases and J 1 base; nucleotides not matched to a gene: 9. This CDR3 has 15 residues. The chain's CDR3 is CATGAGLLNTGELFF. The CDR3 DNA follows: TGTGCCACCGGGGCGGGACTACTGAACACCGGGGAGCTGTTTTTT.

The chain employs TRBV4-1 and TRBJ1-2, with no clear D. The CDR3 is 13 amino acids. Trimming removed 1 base from V and 4 bases from J, with 7 bases in between. CDR1 and CDR2 (germline): MGHRA, YSYEKL. The CDR3 reads CASSQANAYGYTF. As DNA, the CDR3 is TGCGCCAGCAGCCAAGCCAATGCCTATGGCTACACCTTC.

This clonotype was picked up many times. J is TRBJ2-1 and V is TRBV27; D ambiguous. The germline V gene encodes CDR1 MNHEY and CDR2 SMNVEV (reference sequence). The CDR3 spans 13 residues. V was clipped by 5 bases and J by 3 bases, with 8 bases between them. CDR3 sequence reads: CASSPSYYNEQFF. The CDR3 DNA is TGTGCCAGCAGTCCGTCCTACTACAATGAGCAGTTCTTC.

This chain joins TRBV5-4 and TRBJ2-2; D may be TRBD2 (6 bases). CDR1 is SGHNT and CDR2 is YYREEE in the germline V gene (reference sequence). Trimming stripped 4 bases from V and 0 bases from J, with 10 bases between. The CDR3 extends over 15 amino acids. CDR3 in amino acids: CASSGGFANTGELFF. CDR3 bases: TGTGCCAGCAGCGGGGGGTTCGCGAACACCGGGGAGCTGTTTTTT.

This clonotype was picked up many times. CDR3 nucleotides: TGTGCCAGCAGCTCCGGACAGGGAGGAGAGACCCAGTACTTC. The encoded protein is CASSSGQGGETQYF. The chain is built from TRBV11-1 and TRBJ2-5, with 8 bases aligning to TRBD1. CDR1 SGHAT and CDR2 FQDESV come from the germline V gene (reference sequence). Trimming took 4 bases from V and 4 from J; bases not matched to a gene: 5. The CDR3 spans 14 residues.

The rearrangement joins TRBV20-1 to TRBJ1-2; D uncertain. The V end lost 8 bases, the J end lost 1 base, and 14 bases lay between the germline ends. Per germline, CDR1 DFQATT and CDR2 SNEGSKA (reference sequence). The CDR3 is 13 amino acids. CDR3 protein: CSSERVFNYGYTF. The CDR3 nucleotides are TGCAGTTCCGAAAGGGTTTTTAACTATGGCTACACCTTC.

The V call is TRBV9, the J call TRBJ1-4; D gene uncertain. CDR3 length equals 13 residues. The V and J ends lost 1 base and 8 bases respectively, with 9 bases between them. The germline CDR1 and CDR2 sequences are SGDLS and YYNGEE. CDR3 residues: CASSVNPGEKLFF. The CDR3 nucleotides are TGTGCCAGCAGCGTAAATCCCGGGGAAAAACTGTTTTTT.

This clonotype was seen ten or more times. The chain is built from TRBV28 and TRBJ2-1; maybe TRBD1 (5 bases). Germline CDR1 is MDHEN and CDR2 is SYDVKM. V lost 2 bases to trimming and J lost 4 bases, with 15 bases between them. There are 16 residues in the CDR3. CDR3 nucleotides: TGTGCCAGCAGTTTACAAGGGGCTCCCTCTTACAATGAGCAGTTCTTC. It encodes CASSLQGAPSYNEQFF.

The rearrangement joins TRBV7-3 to TRBJ1-1; D might be TRBD1 (6 bases). Trimming cost V 3 bases and J 6 bases, with 20 bases left between them. Germline V gives CDR1 SGHTA, CDR2 FQGTGA. The CDR3 has 16 amino acids. This CDR3 is CASSLAGAGLRAEAFF. CDR3 nucleotides: TGTGCCAGCAGCTTGGCGGGGGCCGGACTCCGGGCTGAAGCTTTCTTT.

This clonotype was recorded many times. The genes are TRBV28 and TRBJ2-1; tentative D call: TRBD2 (6 bases). Trimming left V 8 bases short and J 6 bases short, with 11 bases between. The germline gives CDR1 MDHEN, CDR2 SYDVKM. This CDR3 contains 12 residues. CDR3 sequence reads: CASGGSFNEQFF. In DNA form, the CDR3 reads TGTGCCAGCGGGGGGTCTTTCAATGAGCAGTTCTTC.

This clonotype has at least ten counts. The chain combines TRBV5-8 with TRBJ2-5; maybe TRBD2 (7 bases). CDR1 is SGHTS and CDR2 is YDEGEE in the germline V gene. This CDR3 spans 16 amino acids. The V end was cut by 4 bases, the J end by 4 bases, with 20 bases between. The CDR3 is CASSPGGMGGIETQYF. CDR3 DNA: TGTGCCAGCAGCCCGGGAGGCATGGGGGGCATAGAGACCCAGTACTTC.

The CDR3 region has the DNA TGTGCCAGCAGTGCGGACAGGGATTTCTCGGGCTACACCTTC. Translation: CASSADRDFSGYTF. The chain couples TRBV12-3 or TRBV12-4 to TRBJ1-2; TRBD1 agrees at 8 bases. Trimming removed 5 bases from V and 8 bases from J; junction bases left unmatched: 10. The CDR3 is 14 residues long.

Concerning this clonotype itself: Since a much larger clone is just one base distant, this may be a read error. The V and J genes are TRBV2 and TRBJ1-6; D possibly corresponds to TRBD1 (6 bases). CDR3 length equals 13 residues. With 7 bases removed from V and 8 bases from J, the gap between germline ends came to 12 bases. The germline CDR1 and CDR2 sequences are SNHLY and FYNNEI. The DNA for the CDR3 is TGTGCCAGCATGGGGGGCGGTTATTCACCCCTCCACTTT. It is translated as CASMGGGYSPLHF.

This clonotype was seen a few times. The CDR3 protein is CATSRDWSGTYNEQFF. Written as DNA, the CDR3 is TGTGCCACCAGCAGAGATTGGTCAGGGACCTACAATGAGCAGTTCTTC. This rearrangement joins TRBV15 to TRBJ2-1; D may be TRBD1 (5 bases). V shed 0 bases and J shed 2 bases, with 11 bases lying between them. The CDR3 contains 16 residues. The germline gives CDR1 LNHNV, CDR2 YYDKDF (reference sequence).

Ten or more counts support this clonotype. The chain is built from TRBV7-9 and TRBJ2-7; a weak D match, TRBD2 (5 bases). V gave up 5 bases and J gave up 2 bases, with 19 bases separating them. The CDR3 covers 16 residues. The germline V gene has CDR1 SEHNR and CDR2 FQNEAQ (reference sequence). CDR3 in amino acids: CASSDLGSSATYEQYF. The CDR3 bases are TGTGCCAGCAGCGACCTGGGGAGTAGCGCGACCTACGAGCAGTACTTC.

The chain carries TRBV5-1 and TRBJ1-6; D gene unclear. This CDR3 region has 15 residues. Trimming stripped 0 bases from V and 9 bases from J, with 13 bases between. In germline, CDR1 is SGHRS, CDR2 YFSETQ. CDR3 coding DNA: TGCGCCAGCAGCTTGGGACCCCTACCCGGTTCACCCCTCCACTTT. Amino acid sequence: CASSLGPLPGSPLHF.

This clonotype was recorded many times. The chain joins TRBV5-8 to TRBJ2-7, with D perhaps TRBD2 (5 bases). The V end lost 3 bases, the J end lost 3 bases, and 13 bases lay between the germline ends. Germline CDR1 reads SGHTS; CDR2 reads YDEGEE. There are 14 residues in the CDR3. Here the CDR3 reads CASSSAERFYEQYF. In DNA form, the CDR3 reads TGTGCCAGCAGCTCGGCTGAGCGGTTCTACGAGCAGTACTTC.

The gene calls are TRBV7-2 and TRBJ2-1; D unresolved. The V end lost 3 bases, the J end lost 12 bases, and 12 bases lay between the germline ends. The V gene's germline CDR1 is SGHTA and CDR2 FQGNSA. The CDR3 runs to 12 residues. CDR3 amino acids: CASSLAMGRQFF. The CDR3, as DNA: TGTGCCAGCAGCTTGGCAATGGGTCGGCAGTTCTTC.

This clonotype was seen repeatedly, ten times or more. J is TRBJ2-3 and V is TRBV12-3 or TRBV12-4; the D is unclear. The CDR3 sequence is 13 residues long. V lost 3 bases and J lost 4, with 8 bases in between. CDR3 amino acids: CASSFLVADTQYF. The CDR3 DNA reads TGTGCCAGCAGTTTTTTGGTCGCAGATACGCAGTATTTT.

There are a few counts of this clonotype. This chain links TRBV25-1 with TRBJ1-2; D is uncertain. V was pared by 5 bases and J by 5 bases, with 12 bases between. The CDR3 is 13 amino acids. Per the germline V gene, CDR1 is MGHDK and CDR2 is SYGVNS. Here the CDR3 DNA reads TGTGCCAGCAGTCCGGGCAGGTATTATGGCTACACCTTC. This codes for CASSPGRYYGYTF.

This clonotype was seen only a few times. The CDR3 DNA reads as TGTGCTAGTGGTCCGACATTCAGCCTTAACTATGGCTACACCTTC. This codes for CASGPTFSLNYGYTF. The V call is TRBV12-5, the J call TRBJ1-2; D ambiguous. The germline V and J ends were trimmed by 5 bases and 1 base, with 14 bases remaining between them. Germline-derived CDR1 and CDR2 are LGHNT and FRNRAP. The CDR3 is 15 amino acids.